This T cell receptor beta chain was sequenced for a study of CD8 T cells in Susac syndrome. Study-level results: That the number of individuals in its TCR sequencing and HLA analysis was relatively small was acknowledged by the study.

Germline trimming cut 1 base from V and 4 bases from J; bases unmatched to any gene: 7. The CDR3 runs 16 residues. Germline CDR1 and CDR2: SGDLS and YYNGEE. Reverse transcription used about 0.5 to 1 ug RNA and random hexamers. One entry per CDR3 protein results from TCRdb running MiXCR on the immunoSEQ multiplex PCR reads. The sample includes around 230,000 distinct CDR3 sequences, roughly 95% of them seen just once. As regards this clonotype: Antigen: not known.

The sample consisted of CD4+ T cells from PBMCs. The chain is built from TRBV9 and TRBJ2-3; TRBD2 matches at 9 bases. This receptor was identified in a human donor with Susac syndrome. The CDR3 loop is CASSVSPSGTPDTQYF. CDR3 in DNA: TGTGCCAGCAGCGTAAGTCCTAGCGGGACCCCAGATACGCAGTATTTT.